These T cell receptor beta chains were read from a single sample in a study of identical twins. TCRdb analysed the 5' RACE reads with MiXCR anew, one entry per CDR3 protein. Counted here are over 250,000 distinct CDR3 sequences, 9.5% occurring once; the ten biggest clones make up 6% to 8.5%. These data are also associated with another study on yellow fever vaccine responses in identical twins.

Sequenced sample: CD8+ T cells sorted from blood. All receptors come from a woman aged 18-29 years in good health. CDR3s include the opening cysteine and the closing phenylalanine or tryptophan. A D gene is named only where the DNA matches it firmly. Size tells how often a clone was seen (once, few, many) or the class of an expanded clone, and some rows leave it out.

V gene	J gene	clone size	D gene	CDR3 protein	CDR3 DNA
TRBV7-9	TRBJ2-3	few	NA	CASSLVTSGSVTDTQYF	TGTGCCAGCAGCTTAGTCACGAGTGGGAGCGTCACAGATACGCAGTATTTT
TRBV7-3	TRBJ2-1	NA	TRBD2	CASSLSSGGADEQFF	TGTGCCAGCAGCTTATCTAGCGGGGGGGCTGATGAGCAGTTCTTC
TRBV20-1	TRBJ2-7	NA	NA	CSARDAVISYEQYF	TGCAGTGCTAGAGACGCAGTAATCTCCTACGAGCAGTACTTC
TRBV12-3/TRBV12-4	TRBJ1-2	few	NA	CASTNTTYGYTF	TGTGCCAGCACCAATACTACCTATGGCTACACCTTC
TRBV4-3	TRBJ2-2	NA	NA	CASSPLSGRGTGELFF	TGCGCCAGCAGCCCCCTCAGCGGACGGGGCACCGGGGAGCTGTTTTTT
TRBV7-2	TRBJ2-1	many	TRBD2	CASSSGLPGIEQFF	TGTGCCAGCAGCTCGGGACTACCCGGCATAGAGCAGTTCTTC
TRBV9	TRBJ1-4	many	NA	CASSVEGNRVEKLFF	TGTGCCAGCAGCGTAGAGGGGAATAGAGTTGAAAAACTGTTTTTT
TRBV20-1	TRBJ2-1	many	TRBD2	CSARGLAGGRAPNEQFF	TGCAGTGCGAGAGGACTAGCGGGAGGGCGAGCGCCCAATGAGCAGTTCTTC
TRBV7-2	TRBJ2-3	few	NA	CASSLVPWELGTDTQYF	TGTGCCAGCAGCTTAGTCCCGTGGGAGCTGGGCACAGATACGCAGTATTTT
TRBV12-3/TRBV12-4	TRBJ2-7	many	TRBD1	CASSPRDRELYEQYF	TGTGCCAGCAGTCCCCGGGACAGGGAACTCTACGAGCAGTACTTC
TRBV20-1	TRBJ2-2	NA	NA	CSARARDRGLGTSGANTGELFF	TGCAGTGCTAGAGCCCGGGACAGGGGGTTGGGGACTAGCGGAGCAAACACCGGGGAGCTGTTTTTT
TRBV9	TRBJ2-5	few	NA	CASSVALEEGETQYF	TGTGCCAGCAGCGTAGCTTTGGAGGAAGGAGAGACCCAGTACTTC
TRBV6-2/TRBV6-3	TRBJ2-5	many	TRBD2	CASSYSTSGLQETQYF	TGTGCCAGCAGTTACTCGACTAGCGGTCTACAAGAGACCCAGTACTTC
TRBV29-1	TRBJ2-5	few	NA	CSVEDIRETQYF	TGCAGCGTTGAGGACATAAGGGAGACCCAGTACTTC
TRBV10-2	TRBJ1-5	many	NA	CASSGQENQPQHF	TGCGCCAGCAGTGGACAGGAAAATCAGCCCCAGCATTTT
TRBV7-9	TRBJ2-1	once	NA	CASSGGMDSEQFF	TGTGCCAGCAGCGGAGGGATGGACAGTGAGCAGTTCTTC
TRBV7-9	TRBJ2-3	many	NA	CASSLSQRNTDTQYF	TGTGCCAGCAGCTTATCTCAGCGGAACACAGATACGCAGTATTTT
TRBV10-3	TRBJ2-1	many	NA	CAISESALNEQFF	TGTGCCATCAGTGAGTCGGCCCTTAATGAGCAGTTCTTC
TRBV6-1	TRBJ2-7	few	NA	CASGAPWLAHEQYF	TGTGCCAGCGGAGCCCCCTGGTTGGCCCACGAGCAGTACTTC
TRBV20-1	TRBJ2-1	many	NA	CSARGLGDNEQFF	TGCAGTGCTAGGGGACTCGGGGACAATGAGCAGTTCTTC
TRBV24-1	TRBJ2-3	many	NA	CATSDPNGDTDTQYF	TGTGCCACCAGTGATCCCAATGGGGACACAGATACGCAGTATTTT
TRBV20-1	TRBJ2-7	many	NA	CSARTSTYRAYEQYF	TGCAGTGCCCGGACAAGTACCTACCGTGCCTACGAGCAGTACTTC
TRBV7-6	TRBJ2-2	NA	TRBD2	CASSLFGGVDRNTGELFF	TGTGCCAGCAGCTTATTCGGGGGGGTTGACAGAAACACCGGGGAGCTGTTTTTT
TRBV5-6	TRBJ1-1	NA	NA	CASSLAGSSTEAFF	TGTGCCAGCAGCTTGGCCGGCTCCAGCACTGAAGCTTTCTTT
TRBV10-3	TRBJ1-3	many	NA	CAISEGSNGNTIYF	TGTGCCATCAGTGAGGGGAGTAACGGAAACACCATATATTTT
TRBV27	TRBJ2-7	many	NA	CATQFKSGGYEQYF	TGTGCCACCCAGTTTAAGTCAGGGGGGTACGAGCAGTACTTC
TRBV4-3	TRBJ2-3	NA	NA	CASSQRDKGPLSTQYF	TGCGCCAGCAGCCAAAGGGACAAAGGGCCGTTGTCGACGCAGTATTTT
TRBV10-3	TRBJ2-3	many	NA	CAISDSGTSTDTQYF	TGTGCCATCAGTGATTCCGGGACTAGCACAGATACGCAGTATTTT
TRBV27	TRBJ2-2	NA	TRBD2	CASSFRLAPNTGELFF	TGTGCCAGCAGTTTCCGACTAGCCCCGAACACCGGGGAGCTGTTTTTT
TRBV2	TRBJ2-1	few	NA	CASSVSLGGGEDEQFF	TGTGCCAGCAGTGTTTCCTTGGGAGGGGGCGAGGATGAGCAGTTCTTC
TRBV5-1	TRBJ2-7	many	NA	CASSLGPTGFYEQYF	TGCGCCAGCAGCTTGGGGCCTACAGGGTTCTACGAGCAGTACTTC
TRBV12-3/TRBV12-4	TRBJ1-3	many	NA	CATRTDVSGNTIYF	TGTGCCACTAGGACAGATGTCTCTGGAAACACCATATATTTT
TRBV6-6	TRBJ1-1	few	NA	CASSYPATEAFF	TGTGCCAGCAGTTACCCCGCTACTGAAGCTTTCTTT
TRBV6-2/TRBV6-3	TRBJ2-3	many	NA	CASSYSGSTDTQYF	TGTGCCAGCAGTTACAGCGGGAGCACAGATACGCAGTATTTT
TRBV28	TRBJ2-7	few	NA	CASSPPNREAYEQYF	TGTGCCAGCAGTCCCCCCAACAGGGAGGCCTACGAGCAGTACTTC
TRBV24-1	TRBJ2-1	NA	TRBD2	CATSGLAGSSYNEQFF	TGTGCCACCAGTGGCCTAGCGGGGAGCTCCTACAATGAGCAGTTCTTC
TRBV12-3/TRBV12-4	TRBJ2-7	NA	NA	CASRGGHHYEQYF	TGTGCCAGCAGGGGGGGACACCACTACGAGCAGTACTTC
TRBV25-1	TRBJ2-7	NA	NA	CASSGGTVYYEQYF	TGTGCCAGCAGTGGCGGGACAGTGTACTACGAGCAGTACTTC
TRBV7-6	TRBJ2-3	few	TRBD2	CASSPPLSGAVTDTQYF	TGTGCCAGCAGCCCACCCCTTAGCGGGGCAGTCACAGATACGCAGTATTTT
TRBV29-1	TRBJ2-1	many	TRBD2	CSAGTSNKGEIAF	TGCAGCGCGGGGACTAGTAATAAAGGGGAGATTGCTTTC
TRBV20-1	TRBJ2-7	many	TRBD1	CSARALMRGLSYEQYF	TGCAGTGCTAGAGCCCTAATGAGGGGGCTCTCCTACGAGCAGTACTTC